The 5 T cell receptor beta chains below were found in one sample sequenced in a study of beta chain features in type 1 diabetes. Every bit of the isolated RNA underwent reverse transcription, so sequencing read expressed TCRB transcripts. Produced via immunoSEQ multiplex PCR; TCRdb's table is partial and in-frame only. Counted here are 850,000 to 900,000 clones, under 20% occurring once; the ten biggest clones make up around 0.02%. Input material: naive CD4+ T cells from blood. All receptors derive from a woman younger than 30 in good health.

The chain uses TRBV7-9 and TRBJ2-1, with a possible D match to TRBD1 (6 bases). The CDR3 has 15 residues. Trimming stripped 4 bases from V and 6 bases from J, with 16 bases between. Germline CDR1 reads SEHNR; CDR2 reads FQNEAQ (reference sequence). CDR3 protein: CASSSRDKNFNEQFF. CDR3 nucleotides: TGTGCCAGCAGCTCCCGGGACAAGAACTTCAATGAGCAGTTCTTC.

J is TRBJ2-1 and V is TRBV28; 11 bases agree with TRBD2. CDR1 MDHEN and CDR2 SYDVKM come from the germline V gene. The CDR3 runs to 16 residues. V was pared by 6 bases and J by 3 bases, with 7 bases of the junction left unmatched. The CDR3 spells CASRRTGTSGYNEQFF. As DNA, the CDR3 is TGTGCCAGCAGACGTACCGGGACTAGCGGCTACAATGAGCAGTTCTTC.

The chain carries TRBV18 and TRBJ1-5; TRBD1 aligns across 7 bases. Germline CDR1 reads KGHSH; CDR2 reads LQKENI. J was trimmed by 6 bases and V by 3 bases; bases with no gene match: 8. The CDR3 totals 15 residues. This chain's CDR3 is CASSPRGVLGQPQHF. The DNA of the CDR3 is TGTGCCAGCTCACCCAGGGGGGTTTTAGGTCAGCCCCAGCATTTT.

V usage is TRBV9 and J usage is TRBJ2-7, with D maybe TRBD2 (6 bases). With 7 bases removed from V and 1 base from J, the gap between germline ends came to 12 bases. The CDR3 has 13 amino acids. CDR1 SGDLS and CDR2 YYNGEE come from the germline V gene. In DNA form, the CDR3 reads TGTGCCAGCTCCCCCCGGGGGTCCTACGAGCAGTACTTC. It codes for CASSPRGSYEQYF. Variable domain in full (rest from reference TRBV9 and TRBJ2-7): DSGVTQTPKHLITATGQRVTLRCSPRSGDLSVYWYQQSLDQGLQFLIQYYNGEERAKGNILERFSAQQFPDLHSELNLSSLELGDSALYFCASSPRGSYEQYFGPGTRLTVT.

The gene calls are TRBV7-2 and TRBJ2-3; 13 bases agree with TRBD2. CDR3 length equals 16 residues. Germline lookup yields CDR1 SGHTA and CDR2 FQGNSA. Germline trimming cut 5 bases from V and 5 bases from J; bases unmatched to any gene: 7. The CDR3 DNA is TGTGCCAGCAGCCCCCGACTAGCGGGAGGTCGAGATACGCAGTATTTT. Translating gives CASSPRLAGGRDTQYF.